This TCR beta chain was observed in a study of shared clonotypes between healthy human individuals. Study observations and caveats: Naive subsets typically showed greater estimated richness than memory subsets.

All participating donors were Caucasian adults from Nashville, Tennessee. Remarks on this clone: Its specificity is unknown.

The DNA input per sorted-subset replicate PCR was roughly 0.2 ug, corresponding to some 30,000 T cell genomes. Repertoires were generated with immunoSEQ multiplex PCR, while TCRdb's copy carries only in-frame clones and drops some. The sample has about 2,500,000 clones, roughly nine tenths seen once. There are 15 residues in the CDR3. Germline V gene data show CDR1 as SGHNT and CDR2 as YYREEE (reference sequence). The germline V and J ends were trimmed by 1 base and 2 bases, with 13 bases remaining between them. The chain recombines TRBV5-4 with TRBJ2-7; D is perhaps TRBD2 (6 bases). Material for sequencing was naive CD4+ T cells sorted from blood. Described subset: CD45RA+ positively selected. The receptor was isolated from a man younger than 35 in good health. CDR3 DNA: TGTGCCAGCAGCTTGTCCCCCGGGGGAACCTACGAGCAGTACTTC. This gives the protein CASSLSPGGTYEQYF.